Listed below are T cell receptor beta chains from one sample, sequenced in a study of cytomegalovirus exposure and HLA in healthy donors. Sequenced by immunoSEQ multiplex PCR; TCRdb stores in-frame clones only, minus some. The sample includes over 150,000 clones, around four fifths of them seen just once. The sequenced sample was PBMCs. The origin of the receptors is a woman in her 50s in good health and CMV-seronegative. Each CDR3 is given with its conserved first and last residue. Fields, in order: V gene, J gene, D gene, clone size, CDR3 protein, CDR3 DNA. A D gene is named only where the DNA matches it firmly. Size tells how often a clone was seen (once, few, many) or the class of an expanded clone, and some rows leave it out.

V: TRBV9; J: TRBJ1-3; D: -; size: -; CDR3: CASSILSGHTSGNTIYF; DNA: TGTGCCAGCAGCATTCTGTCTGGGCATACCTCTGGAAACACCATATATTTT
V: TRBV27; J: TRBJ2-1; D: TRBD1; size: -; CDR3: CASRGIRTGDNEQFF; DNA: TGTGCCAGCAGGGGTATTAGGACAGGGGACAATGAGCAGTTCTTC
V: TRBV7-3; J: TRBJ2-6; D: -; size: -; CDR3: CASSRTDQANVLTF; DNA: TGTGCCAGCAGCCGGACAGATCAAGCCAACGTCCTGACTTTC
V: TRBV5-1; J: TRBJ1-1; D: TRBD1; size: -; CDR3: CASSLQGVNTEAFF; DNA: TGCGCCAGCAGCTTACAGGGGGTGAACACTGAAGCTTTCTTT
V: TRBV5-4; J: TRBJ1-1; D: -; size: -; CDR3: CASSSADGRVNPEAFF; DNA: TGTGCCAGCAGCTCCGCTGATGGGAGGGTCAACCCTGAAGCTTTCTTT
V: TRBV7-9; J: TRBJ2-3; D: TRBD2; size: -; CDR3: CASSLALAGSSTDTQYF; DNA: TGTGCCAGCAGCTTAGCTCTAGCGGGATCTTCGACAGATACGCAGTATTTT
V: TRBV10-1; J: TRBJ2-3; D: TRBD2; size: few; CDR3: CASSESIAGGGDTQYF; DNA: TGCGCCAGCAGTGAGTCGATAGCGGGGGGTGGAGATACGCAGTATTTT
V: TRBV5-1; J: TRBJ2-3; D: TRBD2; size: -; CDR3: CASSSGLSGRITNTQYF; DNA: TGCGCCAGCAGCTCGGGACTGAGCGGGAGGATTACAAATACGCAGTATTTT
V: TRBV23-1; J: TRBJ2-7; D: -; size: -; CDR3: CARDRRALYEQYF; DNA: TGCGCCAGGGACAGAAGGGCTCTCTACGAGCAGTACTTC
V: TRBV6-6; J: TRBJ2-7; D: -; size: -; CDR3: CASSYRQASYEQYF; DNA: TGTGCCAGCAGTTACAGGCAGGCATCCTACGAGCAGTACTTC
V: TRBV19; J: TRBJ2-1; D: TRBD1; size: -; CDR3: CASSIVRGPEQFF; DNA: TGTGCCAGTAGTATAGTAAGGGGGCCAGAGCAGTTCTTC
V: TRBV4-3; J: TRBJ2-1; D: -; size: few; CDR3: CASSQVRSSYNEQFF; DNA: TGCGCCAGCAGCCAAGTGCGGAGCTCCTACAATGAGCAGTTCTTC
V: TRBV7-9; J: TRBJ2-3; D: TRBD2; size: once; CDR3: CASTPSGGTSGNTQYF; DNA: TGTGCCAGCACCCCATCCGGAGGGACTAGCGGGAATACGCAGTATTTT
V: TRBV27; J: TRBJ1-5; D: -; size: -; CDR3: CASSSKGTGQPQHF; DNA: TGTGCCAGCTCCTCCAAGGGCACGGGACAGCCCCAGCATTTT
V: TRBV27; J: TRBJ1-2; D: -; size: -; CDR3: CASMRGTNHGGYTF; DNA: TGTGCCAGCATGAGGGGGACCAACCACGGAGGCTACACCTTC
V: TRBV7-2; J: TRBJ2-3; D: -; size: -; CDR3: CASSLPRGGALPSTDTQYF; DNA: TGTGCCAGCAGTCTCCCCAGGGGAGGGGCCTTGCCTAGCACAGATACGCAGTATTTT
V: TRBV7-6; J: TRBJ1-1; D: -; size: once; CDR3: CASSRNTGMNTEAFF; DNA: TGTGCCAGCAGCCGTAACACAGGGATGAACACTGAAGCTTTCTTT
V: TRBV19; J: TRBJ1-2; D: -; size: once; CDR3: CASSILTGPYGYTF; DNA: TGTGCCAGTAGTATACTTACAGGACCCTATGGCTACACCTTC
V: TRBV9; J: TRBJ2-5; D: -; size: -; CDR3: CASSVGGEGAQYF; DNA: TGTGCCAGCAGCGTAGGGGGGGAAGGGGCCCAGTACTTC
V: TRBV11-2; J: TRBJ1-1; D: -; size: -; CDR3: CASSSGVVNTEAFF; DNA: TGTGCCAGCAGCTCGGGGGTGGTGAACACTGAAGCTTTCTTT
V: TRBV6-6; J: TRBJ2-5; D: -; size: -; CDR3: CASSSEAETQYF; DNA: TGTGCCAGCAGTTCAGAGGCTGAGACCCAGTACTTC
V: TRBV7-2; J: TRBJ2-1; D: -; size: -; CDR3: CASSLTRPREQFF; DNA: TGTGCCAGCAGCTTAACTAGGCCCCGTGAGCAGTTCTTC
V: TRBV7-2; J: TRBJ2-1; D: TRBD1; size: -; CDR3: CASSPGQNNEQFF; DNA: TGTGCCAGCAGCCCGGGACAGAACAATGAGCAGTTCTTC
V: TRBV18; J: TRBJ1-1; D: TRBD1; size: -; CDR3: CASSGQGVRDTEAFF; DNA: TGTGCCAGCTCAGGACAGGGGGTAAGGGACACTGAAGCTTTCTTT
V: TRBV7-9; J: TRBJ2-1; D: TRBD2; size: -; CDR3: CASRIGTSGGGEQFF; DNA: TGTGCCAGCAGAATCGGGACTAGCGGGGGTGGTGAGCAGTTCTTC
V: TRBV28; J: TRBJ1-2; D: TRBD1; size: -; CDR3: CASTPTGGRDYGYTF; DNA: TGTGCCAGTACCCCCACAGGGGGGCGAGACTATGGCTACACCTTC
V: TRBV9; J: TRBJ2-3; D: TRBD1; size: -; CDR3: CASSAHRGRYTDTQYF; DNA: TGTGCCAGCAGCGCCCACAGGGGGCGTTACACAGATACGCAGTATTTT
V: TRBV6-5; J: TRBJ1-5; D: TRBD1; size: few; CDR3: CASSAQGFNQPQHF; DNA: TGTGCCAGCAGTGCACAGGGGTTCAATCAGCCCCAGCATTTT
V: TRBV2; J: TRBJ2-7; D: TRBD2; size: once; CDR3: CASRLAGVTYEQYF; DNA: TGTGCCAGCAGACTAGCGGGAGTAACCTACGAGCAGTACTTC
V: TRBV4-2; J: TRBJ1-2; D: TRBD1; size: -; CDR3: CASSQVSGGQVFYGYTF; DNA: TGTGCCAGCAGCCAAGTCTCCGGGGGACAGGTATTCTATGGCTACACCTTC
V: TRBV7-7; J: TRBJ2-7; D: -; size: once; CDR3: CASSSDPGDPPYF; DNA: TGTGCTAGCAGCTCAGATCCGGGGGACCCGCCGTACTTC
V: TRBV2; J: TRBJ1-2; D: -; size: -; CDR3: CASSEAGQGFNYGYTF; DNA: TGTGCCAGCAGTGAAGCGGGGCAGGGATTTAACTATGGCTACACCTTC
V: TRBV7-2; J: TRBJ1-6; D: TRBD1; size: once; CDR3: CASSLASGQGRVGVWSPLHF; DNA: TGTGCCAGCAGCTTAGCCTCGGGACAGGGTCGAGTAGGGGTCTGGTCACCCCTCCACTTT
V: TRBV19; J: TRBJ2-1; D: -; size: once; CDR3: CASSMLTGNEQFF; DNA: TGTGCCAGTAGTATGCTGACGGGAAATGAGCAGTTCTTC
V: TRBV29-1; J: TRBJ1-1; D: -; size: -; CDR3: CSVPSGGAFF; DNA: TGCAGCGTGCCGTCCGGGGGGGCTTTCTTT
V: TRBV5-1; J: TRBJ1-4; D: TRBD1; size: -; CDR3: CASREQGTNEKLFF; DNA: TGCGCCAGCAGAGAACAGGGGACTAATGAAAAACTGTTTTTT
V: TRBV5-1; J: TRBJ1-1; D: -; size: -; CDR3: CASSLLGVEMGAFF; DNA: TGCGCCAGCAGCTTGTTAGGGGTTGAGATGGGAGCTTTCTTT
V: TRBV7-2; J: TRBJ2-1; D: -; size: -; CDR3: CASSLVGLDNEQFF; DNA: TGTGCCAGCAGCTTAGTCGGTCTGGACAATGAGCAGTTCTTC
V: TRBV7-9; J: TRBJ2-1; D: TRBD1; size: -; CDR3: CASSLILGQGPNEQFF; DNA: TGTGCCAGCAGCTTAATCTTGGGACAGGGCCCGAATGAGCAGTTCTTC
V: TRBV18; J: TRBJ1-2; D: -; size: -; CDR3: CASSRTEINYGYTF; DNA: TGTGCCAGCTCACGGACAGAAATAAACTATGGCTACACCTTC
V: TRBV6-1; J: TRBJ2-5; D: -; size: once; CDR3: CASSSHGGIETQYF; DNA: TGTGCCAGCAGTTCCCATGGGGGCATAGAGACCCAGTACTTC
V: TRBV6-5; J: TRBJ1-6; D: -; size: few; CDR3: CASSRLKLETPLHF; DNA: TGTGCCAGCAGCCGATTGAAATTGGAGACACCCCTCCACTTT
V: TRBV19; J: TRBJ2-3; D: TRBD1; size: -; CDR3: CASSRGRDSISDTQYF; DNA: TGTGCCAGTAGCAGGGGCCGGGACAGCATCTCGGATACGCAGTATTTT
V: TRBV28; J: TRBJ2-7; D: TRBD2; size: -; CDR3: CASSGSRERAYEQYF; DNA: TGTGCCAGCAGCGGCTCGCGGGAGCGGGCCTACGAGCAGTACTTC
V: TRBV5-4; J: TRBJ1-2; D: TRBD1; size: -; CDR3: CASSIPAGGRNYGYTF; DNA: TGTGCCAGCAGCATACCCGCAGGGGGCAGGAACTATGGCTACACCTTC
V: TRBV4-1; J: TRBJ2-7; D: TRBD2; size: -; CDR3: CASSPSIGAGGRYEQYF; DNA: TGCGCCAGCAGCCCTTCTATCGGCGCGGGGGGGAGATACGAGCAGTACTTC
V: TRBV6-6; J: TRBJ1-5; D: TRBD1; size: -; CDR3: CASSKGTGYSNQPQHF; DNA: TGTGCCAGCAGTAAAGGGACAGGCTATAGCAATCAGCCCCAGCATTTT
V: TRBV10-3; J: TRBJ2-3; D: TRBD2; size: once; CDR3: CAIRGTSAGVNTDTQYF; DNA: TGTGCCATCAGGGGGACATCAGCGGGAGTGAACACAGATACGCAGTATTTT
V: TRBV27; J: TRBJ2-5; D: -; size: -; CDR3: CASSLWQGGETQYF; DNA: TGTGCCAGCAGTTTATGGCAGGGTGGAGAGACCCAGTACTTC